In this sample, the clone carrying this TCR beta chain turned up once. Its specificity is not known. Within the ViraFEST assay, antigen-specific CD4+ T cells underwent expansion with viral peptide pools prior to sequencing. Researchers isolated CD4+ T cells once approximately eleven days of culture had elapsed. Participants were given two doses of BNT162b2 or mRNA-1273 vaccine. These data originate in a study of vaccination effects on CD4 cells after COVID-19. This table comes from immunoSEQ multiplex PCR, and its TCRdb copy is limited to in-frame clones, with some not included. The table lists 80,000 to 95,000 clones, around four fifths of them singletons. CDR1 and CDR2 (germline): SNHLY, FYNNEI. CDR3 size: 16 residues. With 3 bases removed from V and 2 bases from J, the gap between germline ends came to 11 bases.

The sequencing here drew on CD4+ T cells from PBMCs cultured with HCoV-OC43 spike peptides, taken after COVID-19 vaccination. Subset of the sample: HCoV-OC43 spike overlapping peptide pool stimulation. This TCR derives from a human donor who received a COVID-19 vaccine. The chain links TRBV2 to TRBJ2-6; D is possibly TRBD2 (6 bases). CDR3 sequence: CASSEGRRAGANVLTF. The CDR3 DNA is TGTGCCAGCAGTGAGGGGAGGAGGGCTGGGGCCAACGTCCTGACTTTC.